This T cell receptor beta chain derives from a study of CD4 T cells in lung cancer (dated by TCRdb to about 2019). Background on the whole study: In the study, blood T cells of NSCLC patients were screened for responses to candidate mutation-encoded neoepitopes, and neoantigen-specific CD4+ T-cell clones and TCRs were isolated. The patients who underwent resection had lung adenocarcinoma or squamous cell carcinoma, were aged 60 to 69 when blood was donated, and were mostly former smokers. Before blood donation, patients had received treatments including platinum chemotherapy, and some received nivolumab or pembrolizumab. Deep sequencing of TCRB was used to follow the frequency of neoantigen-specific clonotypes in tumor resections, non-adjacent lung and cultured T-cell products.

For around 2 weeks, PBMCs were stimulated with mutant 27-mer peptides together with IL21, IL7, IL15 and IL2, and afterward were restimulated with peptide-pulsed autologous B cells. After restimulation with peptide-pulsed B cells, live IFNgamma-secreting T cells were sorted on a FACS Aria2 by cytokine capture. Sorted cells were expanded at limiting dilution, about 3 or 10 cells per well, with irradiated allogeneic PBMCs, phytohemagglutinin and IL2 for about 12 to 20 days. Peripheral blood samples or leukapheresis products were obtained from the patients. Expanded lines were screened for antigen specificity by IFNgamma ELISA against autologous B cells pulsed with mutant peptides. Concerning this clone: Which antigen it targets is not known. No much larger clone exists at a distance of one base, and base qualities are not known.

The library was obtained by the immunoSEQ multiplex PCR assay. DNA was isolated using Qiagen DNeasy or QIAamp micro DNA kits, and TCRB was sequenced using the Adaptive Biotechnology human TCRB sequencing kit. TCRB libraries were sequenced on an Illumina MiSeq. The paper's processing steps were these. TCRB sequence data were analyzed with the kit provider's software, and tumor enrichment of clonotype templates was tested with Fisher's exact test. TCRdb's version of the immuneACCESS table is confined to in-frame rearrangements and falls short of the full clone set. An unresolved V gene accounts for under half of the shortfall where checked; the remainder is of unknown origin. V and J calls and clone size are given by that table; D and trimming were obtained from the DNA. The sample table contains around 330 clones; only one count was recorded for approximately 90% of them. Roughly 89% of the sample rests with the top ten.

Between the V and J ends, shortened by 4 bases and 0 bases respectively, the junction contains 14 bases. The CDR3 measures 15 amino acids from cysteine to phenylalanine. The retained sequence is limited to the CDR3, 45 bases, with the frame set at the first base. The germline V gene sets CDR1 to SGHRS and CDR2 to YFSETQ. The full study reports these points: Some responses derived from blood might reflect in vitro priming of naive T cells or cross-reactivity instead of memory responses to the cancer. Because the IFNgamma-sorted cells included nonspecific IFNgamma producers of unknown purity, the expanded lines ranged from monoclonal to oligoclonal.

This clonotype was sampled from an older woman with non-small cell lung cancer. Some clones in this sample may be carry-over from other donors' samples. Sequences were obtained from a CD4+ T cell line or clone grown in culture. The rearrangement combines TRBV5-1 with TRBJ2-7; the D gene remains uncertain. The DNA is TGCGCCAGCAGCCCCCGACTTCTCAGCTCCTACGAGCAGTACTTC. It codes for CASSPRLLSSYEQYF.